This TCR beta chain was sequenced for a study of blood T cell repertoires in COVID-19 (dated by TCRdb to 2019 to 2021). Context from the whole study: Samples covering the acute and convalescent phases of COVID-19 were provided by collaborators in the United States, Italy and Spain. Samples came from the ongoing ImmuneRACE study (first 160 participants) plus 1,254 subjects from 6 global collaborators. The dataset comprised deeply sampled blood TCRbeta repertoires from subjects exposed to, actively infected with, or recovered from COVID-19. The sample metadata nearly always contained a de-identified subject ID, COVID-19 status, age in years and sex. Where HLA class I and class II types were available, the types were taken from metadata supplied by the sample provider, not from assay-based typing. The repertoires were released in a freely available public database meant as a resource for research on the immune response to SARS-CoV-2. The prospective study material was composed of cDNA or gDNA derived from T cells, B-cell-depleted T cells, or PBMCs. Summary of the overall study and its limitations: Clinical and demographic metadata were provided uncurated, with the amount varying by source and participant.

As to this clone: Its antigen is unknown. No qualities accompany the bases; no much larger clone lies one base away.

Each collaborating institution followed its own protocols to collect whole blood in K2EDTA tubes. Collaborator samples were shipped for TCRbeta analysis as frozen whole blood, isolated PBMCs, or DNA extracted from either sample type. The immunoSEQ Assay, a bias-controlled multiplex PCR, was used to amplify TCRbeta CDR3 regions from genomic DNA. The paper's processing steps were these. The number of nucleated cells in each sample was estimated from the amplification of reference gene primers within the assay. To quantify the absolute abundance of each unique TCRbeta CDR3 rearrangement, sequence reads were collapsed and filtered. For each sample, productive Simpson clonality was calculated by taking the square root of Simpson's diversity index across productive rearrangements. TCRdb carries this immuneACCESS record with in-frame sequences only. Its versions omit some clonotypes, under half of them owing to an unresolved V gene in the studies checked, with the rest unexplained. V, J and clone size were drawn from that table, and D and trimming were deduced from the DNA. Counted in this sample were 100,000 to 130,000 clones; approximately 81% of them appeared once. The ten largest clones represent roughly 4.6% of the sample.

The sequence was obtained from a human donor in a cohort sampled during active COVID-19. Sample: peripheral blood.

The DNA sequence is TGTGCCAGCAGCCCGTCTACAGGGACTAATGAAAAACTGTTTTTT. This is translated as CASSPSTGTNEKLFF. The receptor chain draws on TRBV7-2 and TRBJ1-4; perhaps TRBD1 is the D gene, with 6 bases matching. Based on the germline V gene, the CDR1 and CDR2 sequences are SGHTA and FQGNSA. V loses 5 bases, J loses 2 bases, and the germline ends lie 12 bases apart. Inclusive of the bounding cysteine and phenylalanine, the CDR3 is 15 residues long. Only the CDR3 region is kept as DNA, spanning 45 bases read in frame from base 1.